This T cell receptor (beta chain) was found in a study of blood T cells in healthy people across ages. Broader study findings: The study regarded diversity estimates from one million T cells as underestimates.

Trimming removed 2 bases from V and 6 bases from J, with 6 bases in between. Germline V gene sequence: CDR1 KGHSH, CDR2 LQKENI. This CDR3 has 12 amino acids. Then a second PCR, running roughly 6 to 11 cycles, was carried out with a sample-barcoded 5' primer and a J-beta primer mix. MiXCR, run by TCRdb on the 5' RACE reads, gives a single entry per CDR3 protein. Of about 970,000 distinct CDR3 sequences detected, roughly 51% appear once; the ten largest clones hold around 21%. Russia was home to the donors, healthy Caucasian individuals aged about 6 to 90. Each of the donors had roughly 9.3 milliliters of peripheral blood drawn into EDTA-treated Vacutainer tubes. With each sample, at least 5 micrograms of total RNA were extracted. Comment on this clonotype: Its antigen is not known.

The chain couples TRBV18 to TRBJ2-3; D is unresolved. The sample consisted of blood. The receptor's source is an older woman in good health. The CDR3 DNA is TGTGCCAGCTCACCAAATTGGGATACGCAGTATTTT. Amino acid sequence: CASSPNWDTQYF.